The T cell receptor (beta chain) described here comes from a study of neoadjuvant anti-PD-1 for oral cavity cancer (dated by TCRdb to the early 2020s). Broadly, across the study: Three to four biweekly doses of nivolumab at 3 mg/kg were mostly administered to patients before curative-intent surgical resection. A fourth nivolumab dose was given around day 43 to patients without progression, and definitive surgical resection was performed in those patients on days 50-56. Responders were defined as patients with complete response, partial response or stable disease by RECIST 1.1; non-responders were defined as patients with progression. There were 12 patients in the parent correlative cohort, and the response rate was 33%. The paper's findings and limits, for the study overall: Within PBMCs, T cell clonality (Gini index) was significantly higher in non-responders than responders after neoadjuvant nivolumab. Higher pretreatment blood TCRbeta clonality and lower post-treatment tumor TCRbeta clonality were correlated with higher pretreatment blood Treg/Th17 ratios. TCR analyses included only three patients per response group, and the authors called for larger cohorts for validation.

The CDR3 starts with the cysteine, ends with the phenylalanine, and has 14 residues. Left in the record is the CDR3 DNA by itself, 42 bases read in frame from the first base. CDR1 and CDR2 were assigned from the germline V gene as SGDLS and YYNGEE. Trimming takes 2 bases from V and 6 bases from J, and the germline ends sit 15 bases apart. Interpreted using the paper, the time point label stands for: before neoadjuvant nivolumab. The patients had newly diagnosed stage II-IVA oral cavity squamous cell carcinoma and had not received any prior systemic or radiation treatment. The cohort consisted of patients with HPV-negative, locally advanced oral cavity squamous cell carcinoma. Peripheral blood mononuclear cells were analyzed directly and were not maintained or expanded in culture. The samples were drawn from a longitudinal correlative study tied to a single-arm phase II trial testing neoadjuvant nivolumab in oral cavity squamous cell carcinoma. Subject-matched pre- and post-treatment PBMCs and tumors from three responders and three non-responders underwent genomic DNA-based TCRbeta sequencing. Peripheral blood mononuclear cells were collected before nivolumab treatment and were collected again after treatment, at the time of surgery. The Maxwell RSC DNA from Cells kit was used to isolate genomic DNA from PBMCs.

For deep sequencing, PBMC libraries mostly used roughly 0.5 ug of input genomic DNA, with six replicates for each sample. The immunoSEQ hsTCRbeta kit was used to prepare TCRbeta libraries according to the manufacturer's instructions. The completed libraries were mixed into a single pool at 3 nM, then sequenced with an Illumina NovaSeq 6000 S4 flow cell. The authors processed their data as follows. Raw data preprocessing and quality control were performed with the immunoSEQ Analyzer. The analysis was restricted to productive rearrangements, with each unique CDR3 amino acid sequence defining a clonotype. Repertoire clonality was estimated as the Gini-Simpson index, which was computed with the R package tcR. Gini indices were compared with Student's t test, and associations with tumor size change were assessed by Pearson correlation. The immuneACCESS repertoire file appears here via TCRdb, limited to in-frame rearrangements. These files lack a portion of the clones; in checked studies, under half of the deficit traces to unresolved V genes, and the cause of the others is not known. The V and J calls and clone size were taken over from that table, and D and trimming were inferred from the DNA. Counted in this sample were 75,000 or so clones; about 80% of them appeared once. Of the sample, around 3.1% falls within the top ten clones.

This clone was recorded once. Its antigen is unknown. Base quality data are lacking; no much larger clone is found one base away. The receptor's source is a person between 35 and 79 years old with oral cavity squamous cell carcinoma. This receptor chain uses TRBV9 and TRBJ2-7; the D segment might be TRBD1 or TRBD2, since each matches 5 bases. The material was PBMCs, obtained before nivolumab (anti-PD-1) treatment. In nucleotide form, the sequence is TGTGCCAGCAGCGTCCGGGGCGGTACGTCCGAGCAGTACTTC. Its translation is CASSVRGGTSEQYF.